Each of the 24 T cell receptor beta chains below was sequenced from the same sample in a study of shared clonotypes between healthy human individuals. Repertoires were generated with immunoSEQ multiplex PCR, while TCRdb's copy carries only in-frame clones and drops some. The table records roughly 2 million clones, approximately 94% of them present only once. Sequencing was performed on naive CD4+ T cells sorted from blood. Subset specified: CD45RA+ positively selected. The receptor set was obtained from a man between 18 and 29 years old in good health.

The chain is built from TRBV4-2 and TRBJ1-3; 7 bases map to TRBD1. The CDR3 is made up of 17 amino acids. Germline lookup yields CDR1 LGHNA and CDR2 YNFKEQ. The V segment lost 3 bases and the J segment 0 bases; nucleotides outside the gene matches: 8. The CDR3 DNA sequence: TGTGCCAGCAGCCAGGCTTCAGGACAGGCCTCTGGAAACACCATATATTTT. This encodes CASSQASGQASGNTIYF.

The chain carries TRBV18 and TRBJ1-1; 9 nucleotides agree with TRBD1. The CDR3 extends over 14 amino acids. Germline CDR1 reads KGHSH; CDR2 reads LQKENI. Trimming took 5 bases from V and 1 from J; bases not matched to a gene: 2. CDR3 DNA: TGTGCCAGCTCAATGGGACAGGGGAACACTGAAGCTTTCTTT. This encodes CASSMGQGNTEAFF.

In its sample, this clone was seen once. This chain uses TRBV5-6 with TRBJ2-1; tentative D call: TRBD1 (5 bases). CDR3 size: 15 residues. Germline-derived CDR1 and CDR2 are SGHDT and YYEEEE. Trimming took 2 bases from V and 7 from J, leaving 16 bases between them. DNA for the CDR3: TGTGCCAGCAGCTTAGGGGCTAGTAGTGTAAATGAGCAGTTCTTC. This sequence encodes CASSLGASSVNEQFF. Variable domain in full (rest from reference TRBV5-6 and TRBJ2-1): DAGVTQSPTHLIKTRGQQVTLRCSPKSGHDTVSWYQQALGQGPQFIFQYYEEEERQRGNFPDRFSGHQFPNYSSELNVNALLLGDSALYLCASSLGASSVNEQFFGPGTRLTVL.

This rearrangement joins TRBV30 to TRBJ1-3; TRBD1 is a possible D gene (6 bases). Per the germline V gene, CDR1 is GTSNPN and CDR2 is SVGIG (reference sequence). This CDR3 region has 12 residues. Trimming left V 7 bases short and J 0 bases short, with 7 bases between. DNA for the CDR3: TGTGCCTTGGACAGCTCTGGAAACACCATATATTTT. The encoded protein is CALDSSGNTIYF. Combining the CDR3 with reference TRBV30 and TRBJ1-3 gives the whole variable domain SQTIHQWPATLVQPVGSPLSLECTVEGTSNPNLYWYRQAAGRGLQLLFYSVGIGQISSEVPQNLSASRPQDRQFILSSKKLLLSDSGFYLCALDSSGNTIYFGEGSWLTVV.

The chain combines TRBV11-2 with TRBJ1-1; D is ambiguous. With 5 bases removed from V and 1 base from J, the gap between germline ends came to 11 bases. The CDR3 spans 14 residues. The V gene's germline CDR1 is SGHAT and CDR2 FQNNGV. This chain's CDR3 is CASSQPEGNTEAFF. CDR3 nucleotides: TGTGCCAGCAGCCAACCGGAGGGGAACACTGAAGCTTTCTTT.

This chain connects TRBV19 to TRBJ1-4; D call uncertain. CDR3 length: 15 residues. V lost 2 bases, J lost 0 bases, and 7 bases lay in between. Germline V gives CDR1 LNHDA, CDR2 SQIVND (reference sequence). The CDR3 reads CASSILTSTNEKLFF. DNA of the CDR3: TGTGCCAGTAGTATATTGACGTCAACTAATGAAAAACTGTTTTTT. Complete variable domain (other parts from reference TRBV19 and TRBJ1-4): DGGITQSPKYLFRKEGQNVTLSCEQNLNHDAMYWYRQDPGQGLRLIYYSQIVNDFQKGDIAEGYSVSREKKESFPLTVTSAQKNPTAFYLCASSILTSTNEKLFFGSGTQLSVL.

As regards this clone: Other nucleotide sequences in the sample specify the same CDR3. V is TRBV10-3 and J is TRBJ1-6, with no clear D. The CDR3 consists of 13 residues. The germline gives CDR1 ENHRY, CDR2 SYGVKD. V lost 8 bases to trimming and J lost 1 base, with 6 bases between them. CDR3 nucleotides: TGTGCCATCGGGGAGTCCTATAATTCACCCCTCCACTTT. Amino acid sequence: CAIGESYNSPLHF.

As to this clone: At the DNA level, this CDR3 is encoded by other sequences in the same sample as well. The J gene is TRBJ2-5, the V gene TRBV7-9; D gene unclear. Germline CDR1 SEHNR, CDR2 FQNEAQ (reference sequence). Trimming pared 5 bases from V and 1 base from J, leaving 8 bases between. The CDR3 has 13 residues. The CDR3: CASSPPGQETQYF. The CDR3 DNA reads as TGTGCCAGCAGCCCCCCGGGCCAAGAGACCCAGTACTTC.

With respect to this clone: The same CDR3 can be traced to other DNA sequences in this sample. The chain carries TRBV9 and TRBJ1-2; D gene ambiguous. V was trimmed by 2 bases and J by 2 bases, leaving 7 bases between them. Germline V gene data show CDR1 as SGDLS and CDR2 as YYNGEE. The CDR3 has 13 amino acids. As DNA, the CDR3 is TGTGCCAGCAGCGTTGGGCGAAACTATGGCTACACCTTC. Translated, it gives CASSVGRNYGYTF.

The V call is TRBV2, the J call TRBJ2-3; D is tentatively TRBD1 or TRBD2 (6 bases each). The CDR3 is made up of 15 amino acids. Germline CDR1 reads SNHLY; CDR2 reads FYNNEI. The V gene lost 7 bases and the J gene lost 8 bases, with 22 bases spanning the gap. This CDR3 reads CASMPRGLPLATQYF. In nucleotides, the CDR3 is TGTGCCAGCATGCCCCGGGGGCTACCTCTCGCTACGCAGTATTTT.

The chain is built from TRBV7-2 and TRBJ2-5; 13 bases are a match to TRBD2. J lost 1 base, V lost 2 bases, and 10 bases had no gene match. The CDR3 extends over 19 amino acids. In germline, CDR1 is SGHTA, CDR2 FQGNSA. The CDR3 loop reads CASSLRGTSGAKIQETQYF. The CDR3 coding sequence is TGTGCCAGCAGCTTAAGAGGGACTAGCGGGGCAAAAATCCAAGAGACCCAGTACTTC.

This clone occurred once. This chain uses TRBV7-2 with TRBJ1-1, with no clear D. The CDR3 totals 13 residues. Trimming took 5 bases from V and 2 from J, leaving 9 bases between them. The germline gives CDR1 SGHTA, CDR2 FQGNSA. The CDR3 nucleotides are TGTGCCAGCAGCCGCAGGATCAACACTGAAGCTTTCTTT. Amino acids: CASSRRINTEAFF.

This rearrangement joins TRBV28 to TRBJ1-1; 7 bases map to TRBD1. Germline CDR1 MDHEN, CDR2 SYDVKM. CDR3 length equals 14 residues. Trimming at V came to 8 bases and at J to 4 bases, leaving 10 bases not matched to a gene. The CDR3 reads CASPPSTGSTEAFF. In DNA form, the CDR3 reads TGTGCCAGCCCTCCCTCGACAGGGTCCACTGAAGCTTTCTTT.

The rearrangement joins TRBV30 to TRBJ2-5, with D possibly TRBD2 on 5 matching bases. Deletions cut 5 bases from V and 1 base from J, with 11 bases between. Per germline, CDR1 GTSNPN and CDR2 SVGIG (reference sequence). The CDR3 totals 13 residues. This chain's CDR3 is CAWALGIQETQYF. CDR3 nucleotide sequence: TGTGCCTGGGCACTAGGGATCCAAGAGACCCAGTACTTC.

The chain has TRBV7-9 and TRBJ2-7; D is unclear. The V and J ends lost 0 bases and 5 bases respectively, with 5 bases between them. Germline V lookup: CDR1 SEHNR, CDR2 FQNEAQ (reference sequence). The CDR3 consists of 12 residues. CDR3 residues: CASSLASNEQYF. CDR3 DNA: TGTGCCAGCAGCTTAGCGTCCAACGAGCAGTACTTC.

The chain carries TRBV5-6 and TRBJ2-1; the match to TRBD2 covers 15 bases. Germline-derived CDR1 and CDR2 are SGHDT and YYEEEE. The CDR3 has 18 amino acids. V was clipped by 3 bases and J by 7 bases; unmatched bases: 11. The CDR3 DNA is TGTGCCAGCAGCTGGCGGACTAGCGGGAGGGATCTCTGGAATGAGCAGTTCTTC. Protein sequence: CASSWRTSGRDLWNEQFF.

This clone was recorded only once. This chain joins TRBV5-1 and TRBJ2-5; a weak D match, TRBD1 (7 bases). The germline V gene has CDR1 SGHRS and CDR2 YFSETQ. This CDR3 spans 15 amino acids. The V and J ends lost 6 bases and 5 bases respectively, with 20 bases between them. This CDR3 is CASTIQGGPQETQYF. CDR3 in DNA: TGCGCCAGCACCATTCAGGGGGGTCCCCAGGAGACCCAGTACTTC.

This clone was detected only a few times. The identical CDR3 is also encoded by other nucleotide sequences in the sample. The rearrangement links TRBV14 to TRBJ1-2; 8 bases align to TRBD1. J gave up 4 bases and V 1 base, and 5 bases lay outside the gene matches. Germline V CDR1 and CDR2: SGHDN, FVKESK. This CDR3 comprises 15 residues. The CDR3 spells CASSQAGTGTYGYTF. The CDR3 region has the DNA TGTGCCAGCAGCCAAGCCGGGACAGGTACCTATGGCTACACCTTC.

As to this clone: Other DNA variants within this sample encode the same CDR3. The chain uses TRBV20-1 and TRBJ1-1; unclear D gene. This CDR3 is 11 amino acids long. Trimming took off 4 bases at V and 1 base at J, with 4 bases between the two ends. Germline assignment: CDR1 DFQATT and CDR2 SNEGSKA (reference sequence). The DNA for the CDR3 is TGCAGTGCTACCCGGAACACTGAAGCTTTCTTT. Its protein product is CSATRNTEAFF.

V gene TRBV6-1 combines with J gene TRBJ2-5, with no clear D. Trimming stripped 7 bases from V and 4 bases from J, with 13 bases between. CDR1 MNHNS and CDR2 SASEGT come from the germline V gene. This CDR3 is 13 amino acids long. This CDR3 is CASISQVGETQYF. CDR3 sequence (DNA): TGTGCCAGCATTAGCCAGGTGGGAGAGACCCAGTACTTC.

The V gene is TRBV9, the J gene TRBJ1-1; D remains unclear. Germline-derived CDR1 and CDR2 are SGDLS and YYNGEE. The CDR3 is 13 residues long. Between the trimmed V and J ends, which lost 5 bases and 1 base, there was a span of 9 bases. The CDR3 DNA reads as TGTGCCAGCAGGCGCGACAAGAACACTGAAGCTTTCTTT. It is translated as CASRRDKNTEAFF.

The CDR3 loop reads CASSPGLAGVLETQYF. For the CDR3, the DNA is TGTGCCAGCAGCCCGGGACTAGCGGGGGTATTAGAGACCCAGTACTTC. The chain couples TRBV5-8 to TRBJ2-5; 14 bases align to TRBD2. Trimming removed 4 bases from V and 4 bases from J; junction bases left unmatched: 6. Germline CDR1 is SGHTS and CDR2 is YDEGEE. The CDR3 spans 16 residues.

The rearrangement uses TRBV5-6 and TRBJ2-3; no reliable D call. CDR1 is SGHDT and CDR2 is YYEEEE in the germline V gene. With 2 bases removed from V and 2 bases from J, the gap between germline ends came to 9 bases. This CDR3 comprises 14 residues. CDR3 sequence reads: CASSFNLNTDTQYF. The CDR3 coding sequence is TGTGCCAGCAGCTTTAACCTGAACACAGATACGCAGTATTTT.

J is TRBJ2-3 and V is TRBV27; 13 bases fit TRBD2. The V segment lost 6 bases and the J segment 5 bases; nucleotides outside the gene matches: 5. Germline lookup yields CDR1 MNHEY and CDR2 SMNVEV (reference sequence). The CDR3 is 15 amino acids. CDR3 in amino acids: CASSLGLAGVDTQYF. Written as DNA, the CDR3 is TGTGCCAGCAGCCTTGGACTAGCGGGAGTAGATACGCAGTATTTT.